The rows below give T cell receptor beta chains drawn from one sample of a study of technical replicates of blood from a handful of donors. Generated by immunoSEQ multiplex PCR, the TCRdb table keeps only in-frame clones and is missing some. The sample includes tens of thousands of clones, roughly nine tenths of them seen just once. Sequenced: T cells isolated from PBMCs. The receptor source for this set is a human donor in good health. Some clones in this sample may be carry-over from other donors' samples. CDR3s include the opening cysteine and the closing phenylalanine or tryptophan. D genes are given only for firm matches. For some rows the clone size is stated as once, few or many, or as a class when expanded; others skip it.

J | D | size | V | CDR3 | DNA
TRBJ2-1 | . | . | TRBV6-5 | CASMQGGYNEQFF | TGTGCCAGCATGCAGGGGGGATACAATGAGCAGTTCTTC
TRBJ1-5 | . | . | TRBV30 | CAWSGAQGGQPQHF | TGTGCCTGGAGTGGGGCGCAGGGAGGTCAGCCCCAGCATTTT
TRBJ2-1 | . | . | TRBV13 | CASSLGSAYNEQFF | TGTGCCAGCAGCTTAGGCAGCGCGTACAATGAGCAGTTCTTC
TRBJ2-1 | . | . | TRBV6-4 | CASSVSGLPWYEQFF | TGTGCCAGCAGTGTCTCGGGCCTCCCCTGGTATGAGCAGTTCTTC
TRBJ2-3 | TRBD2 | few | TRBV18 | CASSPSSGRADTQYF | TGTGCCAGCTCACCTAGTAGCGGGAGAGCAGATACGCAGTATTTT
TRBJ1-6 | . | . | TRBV7-8 | CASSFEGSSYNSPLHF | TGTGCCAGCAGCTTTGAGGGAAGCTCCTATAATTCACCCCTCCACTTT
TRBJ1-5 | . | . | TRBV2 | CASRPQELGNQPQHF | TGTGCCAGCAGGCCTCAGGAATTGGGCAATCAGCCCCAGCATTTT
TRBJ1-6 | . | . | TRBV6-5 | CASSYRPVTGSPLHF | TGTGCCAGCAGTTACCGGCCGGTAACAGGTTCACCCCTCCACTTT
TRBJ2-3 | . | . | TRBV6-6 | CASSSDRLTTDTQYF | TGTGCCAGCAGTTCCGACAGGCTGACCACAGATACGCAGTATTTT
TRBJ1-1 | . | once | TRBV5-1 | CASSLETGRAVAFF | TGCGCCAGCAGCTTAGAAACAGGGCGGGCAGTAGCTTTCTTT
TRBJ1-2 | . | . | TRBV7-5 | CVRSPQQGWNYGYTF | TGTGTCAGAAGCCCCCAGCAGGGGTGGAACTATGGCTACACCTTC
TRBJ1-2 | . | . | TRBV20-1 | CSAIGYGYTF | TGCAGTGCTATCGGCTATGGCTACACCTTC
TRBJ2-7 | . | . | TRBV12-5 | CASGLSGDEQYF | TGTGCTAGTGGTTTATCCGGGGACGAGCAGTACTTC
TRBJ1-4 | TRBD1 | . | TRBV7-9 | CASSIQGQLNEKLFF | TGTGCCAGCAGCATACAGGGACAGCTGAATGAAAAACTGTTTTTT
TRBJ1-4 | . | . | TRBV5-1 | CASRVDSLSEKLFF | TGCGCCAGCAGGGTGGACAGCCTTTCGGAAAAACTGTTTTTT
TRBJ2-7 | . | . | TRBV6-5 | CASIGGTGAYEQYF | TGTGCCAGCATTGGGGGGACGGGAGCCTACGAGCAGTACTTC
TRBJ2-4 | . | . | TRBV11-2 | CASSFARGEYIQYF | TGTGCCAGCAGCTTTGCCAGGGGAGAATACATTCAGTACTTC
TRBJ1-3 | . | few | TRBV6-5 | CASSYGLRGNTIYF | TGTGCCAGCAGTTACGGACTGCGGGGAAACACCATATATTTT
TRBJ2-7 | . | . | TRBV14 | CASSQDRVAPRQYF | TGTGCCAGCAGCCAAGATCGAGTCGCCCCGCGGCAGTACTTC
TRBJ1-1 | . | few | TRBV9 | CASSVTGVRTEAFF | TGTGCCAGCAGCGTAACCGGGGTAAGAACTGAAGCTTTCTTT
TRBJ1-1 | . | . | TRBV6-1 | CASSWGREASF | TGTGCCAGCAGTTGGGGGCGTGAAGCTTCCTTT
TRBJ1-6 | TRBD1 | . | TRBV30 | CACDGTGNSPLHF | TGTGCCTGCGACGGGACAGGGAATTCACCCCTCCACTTT
TRBJ2-5 | TRBD1 | . | TRBV19 | CASSEHPGQPQETQYF | TGTGCCAGTAGTGAACATCCGGGACAGCCCCAAGAGACCCAGTACTTC
TRBJ2-3 | . | . | TRBV15 | CATSSPAGSTDTQYF | TGTGCCACCAGCAGCCCGGCAGGGAGCACAGATACGCAGTATTTT
TRBJ2-3 | TRBD2 | . | TRBV28 | CASSLSAGGNRDTQYF | TGTGCCAGCAGTTTATCAGCGGGAGGTAATCGTGATACGCAGTATTTT
TRBJ2-7 | TRBD1 | . | TRBV5-1 | CASSPGGGEQYF | TGCGCCAGCAGCCCAGGGGGCGGGGAGCAGTACTTC
TRBJ2-6 | . | once | TRBV6-5 | CASSNRAGANVLTF | TGTGCCAGCAGCAACAGGGCTGGGGCCAACGTCCTGACTTTC
TRBJ1-1 | . | . | TRBV18 | CASSPSLRRDTEAFF | TGTGCCAGCTCACCTTCGTTGAGGAGGGACACTGAAGCTTTCTTT
TRBJ1-3 | TRBD1 | . | TRBV6-6 | CASSKTPGQGRNTIYF | TGTGCCAGCAGTAAGACACCGGGACAGGGGAGAAACACCATATATTTT
TRBJ1-1 | . | . | TRBV13 | CASSSNTLNTEAFF | TGTGCCAGCAGCTCAAACACCCTGAACACTGAAGCTTTCTTT
TRBJ2-1 | . | . | TRBV27 | CASSPPPRRRVGEQFF | TGTGCCAGCAGTCCCCCCCCAAGGCGACGGGTTGGGGAGCAGTTCTTC
TRBJ2-5 | . | once | TRBV27 | CASRPLGGETQYF | TGTGCCAGCAGGCCCCTGGGGGGAGAGACCCAGTACTTC
TRBJ2-3 | TRBD1 | once | TRBV27 | CASTPLGQSTDTQYF | TGTGCCAGCACCCCTCTGGGACAGTCCACAGATACGCAGTATTTT
TRBJ1-5 | TRBD1 | . | TRBV6-1 | CASNPGQSNQPQHF | TGTGCCAGCAACCCGGGACAGAGCAATCAGCCCCAGCATTTT
TRBJ2-2 | . | . | TRBV10-2 | CASSEHRAVTGELFF | TGCGCCAGCAGTGAGCACAGGGCGGTCACCGGGGAGCTGTTTTTT
TRBJ2-4 | . | . | TRBV11-2 | CASSLLRAKNIQYF | TGTGCCAGCAGCTTACTCAGAGCCAAAAACATTCAGTACTTC
TRBJ2-3 | TRBD2 | . | TRBV11-1 | CASSLMSTPGLGRETQYF | TGTGCCAGCAGCTTAATGAGTACCCCGGGACTAGGCAGAGAGACGCAGTATTTT
TRBJ2-2 | TRBD1 | . | TRBV6-1 | CASSDRGQAGTGELFF | TGTGCCAGCAGTGATCGGGGACAGGCGGGCACCGGGGAGCTGTTTTTT
TRBJ2-3 | . | . | TRBV7-2 | CASSPGTSTDTQYF | TGTGCCAGCAGCCCCGGGACTAGCACAGATACGCAGTATTTT
TRBJ2-5 | TRBD2 | . | TRBV11-3 | CASSLISGAPQETQYF | TGTGCCAGCAGCTTAATCAGCGGGGCGCCGCAAGAGACCCAGTACTTC
TRBJ2-2 | . | . | TRBV6-6 | CASSSVGGELFF | TGTGCCAGCAGTTCTGTCGGCGGGGAGCTGTTTTTT
TRBJ2-3 | . | . | TRBV5-6 | CASSIQGSTDTQYF | TGTGCCAGCAGCATTCAGGGTAGCACAGATACGCAGTATTTT
TRBJ2-7 | . | . | TRBV9 | CASSVAPAAYEQYF | TGTGCCAGCAGCGTAGCGCCAGCGGCGTACGAGCAGTACTTC
TRBJ2-3 | TRBD2 | . | TRBV7-9 | CASSLLSGASTDTQYF | TGTGCCAGCAGCCTCCTTAGCGGGGCCAGCACAGATACGCAGTATTTT
TRBJ1-4 | . | . | TRBV27 | CASSNLAEPNEKLFF | TGTGCCAGCAGTAACCTCGCCGAGCCCAATGAAAAACTGTTTTTT
TRBJ2-5 | . | once | TRBV5-6 | CASSLGAGETQYF | TGTGCCAGCAGCTTGGGGGCGGGGGAGACCCAGTACTTC
TRBJ1-1 | . | . | TRBV7-9 | CASSLIPAGMNTEAFF | TGTGCCAGCAGCTTAATACCGGCGGGCATGAACACTGAAGCTTTCTTT
TRBJ2-7 | TRBD1 | . | TRBV18 | CASSPGTGDPEQYF | TGTGCCAGCTCACCAGGGACAGGGGATCCTGAGCAGTACTTC
TRBJ2-3 | . | . | TRBV7-8 | CASSSLARGSTDTQYF | TGTGCCAGCAGCTCCCTCGCCCGCGGTAGCACAGATACGCAGTATTTT
TRBJ2-3 | . | . | TRBV19 | CASSATRMADTQYF | TGTGCCAGTAGTGCCACTAGGATGGCAGATACGCAGTATTTT
TRBJ1-2 | . | . | TRBV6-1 | CASSDLTNYGYTF | TGTGCCAGCAGTGATCTGACAAACTATGGCTACACCTTC
TRBJ1-3 | TRBD1 | . | TRBV4-1 | CASSQGRGIGNTIYF | TGCGCCAGCAGCCAAGGCAGGGGGATTGGAAACACCATATATTTT
TRBJ2-1 | TRBD2 | . | TRBV11-2 | CASSPRLAGLNEQFF | TGTGCCAGCAGCCCCAGACTAGCGGGACTGAATGAGCAGTTCTTC
TRBJ1-1 | TRBD1 | . | TRBV11-2 | CASSLRGQGRTEAFF | TGTGCCAGCAGCTTAAGGGGGCAGGGGCGGACTGAAGCTTTCTTT
TRBJ2-5 | . | . | TRBV4-1 | CASSQDRSTAQETQYF | TGCGCCAGCAGCCAAGACCGGAGTACCGCCCAAGAGACCCAGTACTTC
TRBJ1-1 | TRBD1 | . | TRBV19 | CASSLDRGGTEAFF | TGTGCCAGTAGTCTGGACAGGGGAGGGACTGAAGCTTTCTTT
TRBJ2-1 | . | . | TRBV4-1 | CASSPRADPYNEQFF | TGCGCCAGCAGCCCCAGAGCGGATCCGTACAATGAGCAGTTCTTC
TRBJ1-2 | TRBD1 | . | TRBV19 | CASSIATGEGYTF | TGTGCCAGTAGTATAGCAACAGGGGAAGGCTACACCTTC